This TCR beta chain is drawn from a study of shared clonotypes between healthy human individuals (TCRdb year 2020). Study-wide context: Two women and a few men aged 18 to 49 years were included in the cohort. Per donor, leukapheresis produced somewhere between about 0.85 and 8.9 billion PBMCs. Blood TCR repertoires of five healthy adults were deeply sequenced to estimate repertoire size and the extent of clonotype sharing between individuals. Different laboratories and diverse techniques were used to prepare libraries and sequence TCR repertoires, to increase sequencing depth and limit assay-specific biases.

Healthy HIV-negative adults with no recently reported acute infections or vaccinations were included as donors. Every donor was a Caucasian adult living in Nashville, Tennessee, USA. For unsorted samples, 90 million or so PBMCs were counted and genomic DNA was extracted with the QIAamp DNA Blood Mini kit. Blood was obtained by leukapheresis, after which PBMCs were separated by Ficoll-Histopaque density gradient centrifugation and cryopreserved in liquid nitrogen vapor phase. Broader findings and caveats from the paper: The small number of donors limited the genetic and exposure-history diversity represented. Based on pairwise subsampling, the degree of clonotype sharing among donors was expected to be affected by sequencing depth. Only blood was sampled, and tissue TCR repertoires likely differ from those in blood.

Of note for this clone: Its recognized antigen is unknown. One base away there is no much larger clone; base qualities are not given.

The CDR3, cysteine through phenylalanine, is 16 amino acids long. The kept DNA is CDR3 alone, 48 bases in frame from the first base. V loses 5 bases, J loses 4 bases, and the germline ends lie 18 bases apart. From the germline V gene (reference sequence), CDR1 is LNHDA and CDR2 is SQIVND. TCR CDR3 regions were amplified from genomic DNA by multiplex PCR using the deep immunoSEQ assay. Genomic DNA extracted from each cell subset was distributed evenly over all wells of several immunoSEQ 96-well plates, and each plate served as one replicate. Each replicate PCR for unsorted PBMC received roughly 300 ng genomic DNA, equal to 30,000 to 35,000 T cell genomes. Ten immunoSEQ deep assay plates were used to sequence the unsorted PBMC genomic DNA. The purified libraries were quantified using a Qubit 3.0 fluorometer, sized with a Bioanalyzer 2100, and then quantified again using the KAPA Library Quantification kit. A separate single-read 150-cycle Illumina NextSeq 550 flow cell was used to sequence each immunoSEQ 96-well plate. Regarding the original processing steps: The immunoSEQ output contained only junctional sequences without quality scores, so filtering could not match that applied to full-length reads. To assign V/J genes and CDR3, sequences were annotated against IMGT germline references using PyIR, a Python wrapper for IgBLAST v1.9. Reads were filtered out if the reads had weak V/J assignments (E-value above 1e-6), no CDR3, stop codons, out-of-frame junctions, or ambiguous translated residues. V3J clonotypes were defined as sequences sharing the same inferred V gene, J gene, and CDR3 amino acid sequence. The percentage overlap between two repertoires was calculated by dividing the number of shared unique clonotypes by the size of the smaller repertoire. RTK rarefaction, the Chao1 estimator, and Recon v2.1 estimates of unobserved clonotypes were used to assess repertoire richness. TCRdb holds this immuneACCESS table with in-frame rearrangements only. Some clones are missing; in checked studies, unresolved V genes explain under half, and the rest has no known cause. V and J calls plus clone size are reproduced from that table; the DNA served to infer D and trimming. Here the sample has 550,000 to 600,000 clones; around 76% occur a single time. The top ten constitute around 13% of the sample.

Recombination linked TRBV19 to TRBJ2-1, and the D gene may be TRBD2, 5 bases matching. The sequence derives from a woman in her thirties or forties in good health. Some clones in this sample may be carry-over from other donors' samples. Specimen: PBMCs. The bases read TGTGCCAGTAGTTCGGTTGCGGGCGGCGCTTACAATGAGCAGTTCTTC. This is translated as CASSSVAGGAYNEQFF.